This T cell receptor beta chain was recorded in a study of cytomegalovirus exposure and HLA in healthy donors. Study-level points and caveats: Using a false discovery rate of 0.05, a later analysis showed that 15,000 to 20,000 TCR beta sequences were associated with HLA alleles. One variant, a missense change in DCLRE1C, was linked in a later analysis to TCR beta V- and J-gene trimming.

CDR1 is SNHLY, CDR2 FYNNEI, per germline. The CDR3 extends over 17 amino acids. Germline trimming cut 2 bases from V and 3 bases from J; bases unmatched to any gene: 9. In its sample, this clone was seen once. Its antigen is undetermined. In nominal health when sampled, donors likely had unrecorded immune exposures nonetheless. Primers: 60 Vbeta forward and 13 Jbeta reverse. Only in-frame clones appear in the TCRdb table, and some are missing; sequencing was by immunoSEQ multiplex PCR. The sample yields over 85,000 clones, 81% seen once. The chain uses TRBV2 and TRBJ1-3; 8 bases line up with TRBD1. The sequenced sample was PBMCs. This TCR derives from a man aged 35 to 55 in good health and CMV-seropositive. This CDR3 is CASSEQGARISGNTIYF. In DNA, the CDR3 is TGTGCCAGCAGTGAACAGGGGGCGAGAATAAGTGGAAACACCATATATTTT.